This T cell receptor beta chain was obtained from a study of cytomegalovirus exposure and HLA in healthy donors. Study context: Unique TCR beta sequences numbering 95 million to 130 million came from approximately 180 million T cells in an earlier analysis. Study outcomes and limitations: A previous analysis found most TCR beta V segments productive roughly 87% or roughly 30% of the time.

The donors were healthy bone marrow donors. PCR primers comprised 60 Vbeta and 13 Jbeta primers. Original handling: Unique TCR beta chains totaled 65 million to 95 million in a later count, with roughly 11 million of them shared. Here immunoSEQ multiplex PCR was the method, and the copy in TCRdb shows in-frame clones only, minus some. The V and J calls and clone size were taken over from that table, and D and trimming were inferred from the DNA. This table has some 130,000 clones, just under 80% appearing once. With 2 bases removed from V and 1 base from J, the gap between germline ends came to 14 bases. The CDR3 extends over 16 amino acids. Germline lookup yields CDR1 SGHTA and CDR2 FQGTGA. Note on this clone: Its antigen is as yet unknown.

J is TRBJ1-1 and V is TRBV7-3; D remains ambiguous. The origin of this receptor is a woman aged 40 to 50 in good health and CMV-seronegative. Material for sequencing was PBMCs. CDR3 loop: CASSLSRWGENTEAFF. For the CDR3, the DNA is TGTGCCAGCAGCTTATCTCGGTGGGGAGAGAACACTGAAGCTTTCTTT.